The T cell receptor beta chain under discussion was sequenced for a study of T cell responses to AZD1222 COVID-19 vaccine. Clones were read by immunoSEQ multiplex PCR, and TCRdb kept only the in-frame ones, dropping some. The sample consists of 150,000 to 200,000 clones, 85% to 90% of them appearing once. Whole-study results and caveats: Only after the peak T cell response were repertoires sampled. Reports say nearly half of spike-specific TCRs go after unmutated variant regions.

Regarding this clone: Its antigen is unidentified.

Trimming removed 4 bases from V and 5 bases from J, with 12 bases in between. The CDR3 runs 14 residues. CDR1 and CDR2 from the germline V gene are MDHEN and SYDVKM. This TCR was recovered from an adult in good health. Sequencing used peripheral blood, obtained on day 0 of AZD1222 vaccination. This chain joins TRBV28 and TRBJ1-3; D is undetermined. CDR3 loop: CASSSGAFRNTIYF. The DNA of the CDR3 is TGTGCCAGCAGTTCGGGCGCCTTTCGAAACACCATATATTTT.